The next 8 T cell receptor beta chains were all read from a single sample in a study of blood T cell repertoires in COVID-19. Assay: immunoSEQ multiplex PCR; the TCRdb copy retains only in-frame clones and omits some. Of around 250,000 clones in the sample, roughly 80% are singletons; the top ten hold roughly 3.4%. The sequencing input was peripheral blood. The receptors were gathered from a woman between 18 and 29 years old with acute or convalescent COVID-19.

Worth noting for this clone: One junction end does not reproduce the germline sequence, and a read error may be involved. The V gene is TRBV27, the J gene TRBJ1-2, with TRBD1 matching over 7 bases. The CDR3 loop spans 10 amino acids. Per germline, CDR1 MNHEY and CDR2 SMNVEV (reference sequence). CDR3 in DNA: TGTGCCAGCAGTTTAAGGGACAGCCCTTTC. Amino acids: CASSLRDSPF.

The chain has TRBV6-5 and TRBJ2-3; D remains unclear. V lost 2 bases, J lost 4 bases, and 4 bases lay in between. Looked up from germline, CDR1 is MNHEY and CDR2 is SVGAGI. The CDR3 loop spans 12 amino acids. CDR3 nucleotide sequence: TGTGCCAGCAGTTACCCCGCAGATACGCAGTATTTT. Translated, it gives CASSYPADTQYF.

This chain uses TRBV5-4 with TRBJ2-4; maybe TRBD1 (5 bases). With 1 base removed from V and 0 bases from J, the gap between germline ends came to 14 bases. CDR1 and CDR2 (germline): SGHNT, YYREEE (reference sequence). The CDR3 contains 17 residues. The CDR3 spells CASSLQGLGIAKNIQYF. In nucleotides, the CDR3 is TGTGCCAGCAGCTTGCAGGGCCTGGGTATAGCCAAAAACATTCAGTACTTC.

This clone was detected ten times or more. This rearrangement joins TRBV19 to TRBJ1-5; possibly TRBD1 for D (5 bases). The V and J ends lost 5 bases and 4 bases respectively, with 15 bases between them. The CDR3 is made up of 15 amino acids. Germline lookup yields CDR1 LNHDA and CDR2 SQIVND (reference sequence). The CDR3 loop is CASSLATAGNQPQHF. CDR3 sequence (DNA): TGTGCCAGTAGTCTCGCCACCGCAGGGAATCAGCCCCAGCATTTT.

The chain is built from TRBV30 and TRBJ1-6; D remains unclear. V was clipped by 3 bases and J by 7 bases, with 13 bases between them. The length of the CDR3 is 14 residues. Germline V CDR1 and CDR2: GTSNPN, SVGIG (reference sequence). In DNA, the CDR3 is TGTGCCTGGAGCCCTCGGACTAACAATTCACCCCTCCACTTT. Protein: CAWSPRTNNSPLHF.

This chain uses TRBV29-1 with TRBJ2-7, with TRBD2 as a possible D gene (7 bases). CDR1 and CDR2 from the germline V gene are SQVTM and ANQGSEA. V was cut by 7 bases and J by 4 bases, with 17 bases left in between. The CDR3 contains 13 residues. The CDR3 DNA sequence: TGCAGCGCCGGCCACCGGGGGGCTTACGAGCAGTACTTC. It codes for CSAGHRGAYEQYF.

There are a few counts of this clone. V is TRBV30 and J is TRBJ1-2; D might be TRBD1 (5 bases). Per the germline V gene, CDR1 is GTSNPN and CDR2 is SVGIG (reference sequence). The CDR3 has 14 amino acids. V lost 0 bases and J 1 base, leaving 9 bases between the germline ends. The CDR3 sequence is CAWSVQGGNYGYTF. CDR3 DNA: TGTGCCTGGAGTGTTCAGGGAGGTAACTATGGCTACACCTTC.

The J gene is TRBJ2-7, the V gene TRBV5-6; 7 bases match TRBD2. V was pared by 0 bases and J by 2 bases, with 5 bases of the junction left unmatched. This CDR3 is 15 amino acids long. Germline V gene lookup returns CDR1 SGHDT and CDR2 YYEEEE. The CDR3 DNA reads as TGTGCCAGCAGCTTGGTGTCTAGCGGCCCCTACGAGCAGTACTTC. It encodes CASSLVSSGPYEQYF.